These 11 T cell receptor beta chains came from one sample sequenced in a study of shared clonotypes between healthy human individuals. Assay: immunoSEQ multiplex PCR; the TCRdb copy retains only in-frame clones and omits some. The sample carries nearly 750,000 clones, about two thirds recorded once. Sequenced sample: memory CD4+ T cells sorted from blood. Subset: CD45RA-negative fraction. The source of these receptors is a woman under 40 in good health.

V gene TRBV6-6 combines with J gene TRBJ2-1; the D gene is possibly TRBD2 (5 bases). This CDR3 has 15 amino acids. V lost 7 bases, J lost 2 bases, and 15 bases lay in between. From germline, CDR1 is MNHNY and CDR2 SVGAGI (reference sequence). CDR3 DNA sequence: TGTGCCAGCAAGGGAGTCGGGAAAACCTACAATGAGCAGTTCTTC. Its protein product is CASKGVGKTYNEQFF.

This clone was detected many times. The same CDR3 also results from other DNA sequences found in this sample. The genes are TRBV19 and TRBJ2-3; TRBD1 matches at 7 bases. CDR1 is LNHDA and CDR2 is SQIVND in the germline V gene (reference sequence). This CDR3 is built from 15 residues. J lost 1 base, V lost 4 bases, and 5 bases had no gene match. In DNA form, the CDR3 reads TGTGCCAGTAGTACCGGGACAGTGGGCACAGATACGCAGTATTTT. Translation: CASSTGTVGTDTQYF. Filled out from reference TRBV19 and TRBJ2-3, the complete variable domain reads DGGITQSPKYLFRKEGQNVTLSCEQNLNHDAMYWYRQDPGQGLRLIYYSQIVNDFQKGDIAEGYSVSREKKESFPLTVTSAQKNPTAFYLCASSTGTVGTDTQYFGPGTRLTVL.

This chain links TRBV7-9 with TRBJ2-5; 7 bases are shared with TRBD2. The CDR3 length is 18 residues. V shed 5 bases and J 0 bases; nucleotides not matched to a gene: 15. Looked up from germline, CDR1 is SEHNR and CDR2 is FQNEAQ (reference sequence). The CDR3 reads CASSKSGVRILYQETQYF. As DNA, the CDR3 is TGTGCCAGCAGCAAAAGCGGGGTACGGATCTTGTACCAAGAGACCCAGTACTTC.

This sequence joins TRBV7-7 and TRBJ2-2, with a tentative D call TRBD2 (6 bases). Trimming took off 1 base at V and 7 bases at J, with 7 bases between the two ends. CDR1 is SSHAT, CDR2 FNYEAQ, per germline (reference sequence). The CDR3 totals 13 residues. DNA for the CDR3: TGTGCCAGCAGCTTAGGGGGAGGCGGGGAGCTGTTTTTT. Protein: CASSLGGGGELFF.

The CDR3 is CASSRGLAAQETQYF. Written as DNA, the CDR3 is TGTGCCAGCAGCAGAGGACTAGCGGCCCAAGAGACCCAGTACTTC. The genes are TRBV4-2 and TRBJ2-5; 10 bases match TRBD2. V lost 5 bases and J lost 1; bases outside the gene matches: 4. The germline CDR1 and CDR2 sequences are LGHNA and YNFKEQ. The CDR3 loop spans 15 amino acids.

The chain uses TRBV9 and TRBJ2-5; TRBD1 is a possible D gene (5 bases). Germline V gene data show CDR1 as SGDLS and CDR2 as YYNGEE. The CDR3 length is 15 residues. The V end was cut by 4 bases, the J end by 0 bases, with 13 bases between. In nucleotides, the CDR3 is TGTGCCAGCAGCCAGCAGGGTCAGTACCAAGAGACCCAGTACTTC. Its protein is CASSQQGQYQETQYF.

The chain recombines TRBV6-5 with TRBJ2-3; the D is unclear. The V gene lost 7 bases and the J gene lost 1 base, with 12 bases spanning the gap. Germline-derived CDR1 and CDR2 are MNHEY and SVGAGI. The CDR3 extends over 14 amino acids. CDR3: CASTERGRTDTQYF. The CDR3 bases are TGTGCCAGCACCGAAAGAGGCCGCACAGATACGCAGTATTTT.

This chain joins TRBV27 and TRBJ1-3; D is unclear. Per germline, CDR1 MNHEY and CDR2 SMNVEV (reference sequence). The CDR3 is 14 residues long. Trimming removed 5 bases at V and 0 bases at J, with 8 bases between. CDR3 in DNA: TGTGCCAGCAGTCCGTACAGCTCTGGAAACACCATATATTTT. Encoded protein: CASSPYSSGNTIYF.

The V and J genes are TRBV6-5 and TRBJ2-3; TRBD1 might be the D (5 bases). The germline V gene has CDR1 MNHEY and CDR2 SVGAGI. V was shortened by 2 bases and J by 1 base, with 13 bases between the two germline ends. The CDR3 runs to 16 residues. CDR3 nucleotides: TGTGCCAGCAGTTACGCTGCAATAGGGGGCACAGATACGCAGTATTTT. Translated: CASSYAAIGGTDTQYF.

This chain uses TRBV7-6 with TRBJ2-5; TRBD1 matches at 9 bases. This CDR3 has 14 residues. The J segment lost 3 bases and the V segment lost 5 bases, leaving 4 bases of the junction unmatched. Germline CDR1 is SGHVS and CDR2 is FNYEAQ. The CDR3, as DNA: TGTGCCAGCAGCGCCGGGACAGGGAAAGAGACCCAGTACTTC. Translated: CASSAGTGKETQYF.

V and J are TRBV6-5 and TRBJ2-5; TRBD2 is a possible D gene (7 bases). Deletions cut 2 bases from V and 7 bases from J, with 17 bases between. Germline CDR1 and CDR2: MNHEY and SVGAGI. The CDR3 consists of 15 residues. The CDR3 spells CASSYEGGGARTQYF. The CDR3 DNA reads TGTGCCAGCAGTTACGAGGGGGGGGGCGCTCGGACCCAGTACTTC.